This TCR beta chain emerged from a study of blood T cell repertoires in COVID-19. Looking at the study overall: Italy, Spain and the United States were the sources of the convalescent and acute COVID-19 samples.

CDR3 size: 16 residues. Losses at the gene ends were 5 bases for V and 3 bases for J; bases not matched to a gene: 5. Germline CDR1 is MNHEY and CDR2 is SMNVEV (reference sequence). How the authors handled the data: Estimates of nucleated cell counts were drawn from the amplification of reference gene primers. Clones were sequenced by immunoSEQ multiplex PCR, and TCRdb holds only the in-frame ones, with some missing. That table gives V, J and clone size, and the DNA gave D and trimming. This table holds 150,000 or so clones, around 86% found once. The rearrangement joins TRBV27 to TRBJ2-2, with 11 bases aligning to TRBD2. This clonotype originated in an elderly man with acute or convalescent COVID-19. Input material: peripheral blood. The chain's CDR3 is CASSVSGGADTGELFF. CDR3 DNA: TGTGCCAGCAGTGTTAGCGGGGGGGCCGACACCGGGGAGCTGTTTTTT.